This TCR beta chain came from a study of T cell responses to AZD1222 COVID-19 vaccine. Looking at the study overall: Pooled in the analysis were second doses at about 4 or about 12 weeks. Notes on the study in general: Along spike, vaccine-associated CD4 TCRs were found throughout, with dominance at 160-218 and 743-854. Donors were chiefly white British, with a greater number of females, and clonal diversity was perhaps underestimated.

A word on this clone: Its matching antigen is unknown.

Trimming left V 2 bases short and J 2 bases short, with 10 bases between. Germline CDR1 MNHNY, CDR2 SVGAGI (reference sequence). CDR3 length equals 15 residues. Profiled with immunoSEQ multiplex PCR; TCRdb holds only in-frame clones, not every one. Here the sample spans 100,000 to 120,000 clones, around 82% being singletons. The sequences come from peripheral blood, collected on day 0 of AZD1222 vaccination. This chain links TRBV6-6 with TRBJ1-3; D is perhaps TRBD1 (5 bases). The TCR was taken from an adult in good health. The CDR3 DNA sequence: TGTGCCAGCAGTTACCCGACAGAAACTGGAAACACCATATATTTT. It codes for CASSYPTETGNTIYF.